Following are 7 T cell receptor beta chains from one sample sequenced in a study of neurological immune-mediated disorders (dated by TCRdb to about 2019). Library method: 5' RACE. The sequencer listed for this sample is Illumina HiSeq 2500. TCRdb reran the public reads through fastp at Q25 and MiXCR, keeping productive beta chains. Entries that share a CDR3 protein sequence are merged under the most common genes and DNA. Counted in this sample were 20,000 to 30,000 distinct CDR3 sequences; 2% to 3% of them appeared once. The ten largest clones add up to roughly 2.5% of the sample. Sample: PBMCs. These receptors originate from a woman aged 45-60 years with multiple sclerosis.

In this sample, this clonotype turned up many times. This chain links TRBV9 with TRBJ2-3, with D perhaps given as TRBD1 or TRBD2 (5 bases each). Per germline, CDR1 SGDLS and CDR2 YYNGEE. Trimming removed 0 bases from V and 1 base from J, with 12 bases in between. The CDR3 is 16 amino acids. The CDR3 region is CASSVAPGTGTDTQYF. For the CDR3, the DNA is TGTGCCAGCAGCGTAGCTCCGGGGACGGGCACAGATACGCAGTATTTT.

This clonotype was seen only a few times. The V and J genes are TRBV7-9 and TRBJ1-5; D possibly corresponds to TRBD1 (5 bases). With 5 bases removed from V and 6 bases from J, the gap between germline ends came to 14 bases. The CDR3 runs 14 residues. Germline values: CDR1 SEHNR, CDR2 FQNEAQ (reference sequence). CDR3 sequence reads: CASSHPGSPQPQHF. For the CDR3, the DNA is TGTGCCAGCAGCCACCCAGGGTCTCCTCAGCCCCAGCATTTT. The complete variable domain, with remaining parts taken from reference TRBV7-9 and TRBJ1-5, reads DTGVSQNPRHKITKRGQNVTFRCDPISEHNRLYWYRQTLGQGPEFLTYFQNEAQLEKSRLLSDRFSAERPKGSFSTLEIQRTEQGDSAMYLCASSHPGSPQPQHFGDGTRLSIL.

This clonotype was detected ten times or more. V is TRBV2 and J is TRBJ2-5, with 8 bases that match TRBD1. CDR3 length: 14 residues. J gave up 4 bases and V 5 bases, and 6 bases lay outside the gene matches. Germline V gives CDR1 SNHLY, CDR2 FYNNEI. In nucleotides, the CDR3 is TGTGCCAGCAGTCAGGACAGGGTTGTAGAGACCCAGTACTTC. Residues: CASSQDRVVETQYF.

This clonotype came up many times. The chain employs TRBV5-6 and TRBJ1-1; possibly TRBD1 for D (5 bases). V was trimmed by 4 bases and J by 0 bases, leaving 7 bases between them. The CDR3 has 13 amino acids. Per the germline V gene, CDR1 is SGHDT and CDR2 is YYEEEE. This CDR3 is CASSGTVNTEAFF. The CDR3 DNA sequence: TGTGCCAGCAGCGGGACCGTGAACACTGAAGCTTTCTTT.

This clonotype counts as medium-sized. The genes are TRBV4-1 and TRBJ1-2; D unclear. Germline loops: CDR1 MGHRA, CDR2 YSYEKL. CDR3 length: 13 amino acids. The germline V and J ends were trimmed by 1 base and 7 bases, with 10 bases remaining between them. CDR3 residues: CASSQALSFGYTF. Here the CDR3 DNA reads TGCGCCAGCAGCCAAGCTTTGTCCTTTGGCTACACCTTC.

There are many counts of this clonotype. The genes are TRBV20-1 and TRBJ2-7; 7 nucleotides agree with TRBD2. The CDR3 loop spans 13 amino acids. CDR1 is DFQATT, CDR2 SNEGSKA, per germline (reference sequence). V shed 3 bases and J 5 bases; nucleotides not matched to a gene: 7. The CDR3 spells CSASSGPQNEQYF. For the CDR3, the DNA is TGCAGTGCTAGTAGCGGGCCGCAAAACGAGCAGTACTTC.

This clonotype showed up many times. The chain has TRBV9 and TRBJ1-2, with D possibly TRBD1 on 6 matching bases. The CDR3 spans 14 residues. V lost 0 bases to trimming and J lost 2 bases, with 8 bases between them. Germline CDR1 is SGDLS and CDR2 is YYNGEE. CDR3 bases: TGTGCCAGCAGCGTAGCTACAGGGAACTATGGCTACACCTTC. Translated: CASSVATGNYGYTF.